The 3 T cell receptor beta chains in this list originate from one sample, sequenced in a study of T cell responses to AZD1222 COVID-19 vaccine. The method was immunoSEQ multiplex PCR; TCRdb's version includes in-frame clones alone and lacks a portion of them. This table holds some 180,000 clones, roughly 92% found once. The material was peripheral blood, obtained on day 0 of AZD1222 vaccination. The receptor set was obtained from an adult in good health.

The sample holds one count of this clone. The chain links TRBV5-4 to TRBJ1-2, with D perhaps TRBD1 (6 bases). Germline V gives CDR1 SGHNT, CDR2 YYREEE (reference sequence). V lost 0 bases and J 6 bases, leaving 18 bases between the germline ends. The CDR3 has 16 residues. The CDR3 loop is CASSLAFKQGMDGYTF. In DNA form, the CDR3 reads TGTGCCAGCAGCTTGGCCTTTAAACAGGGAATGGATGGCTACACCTTC.

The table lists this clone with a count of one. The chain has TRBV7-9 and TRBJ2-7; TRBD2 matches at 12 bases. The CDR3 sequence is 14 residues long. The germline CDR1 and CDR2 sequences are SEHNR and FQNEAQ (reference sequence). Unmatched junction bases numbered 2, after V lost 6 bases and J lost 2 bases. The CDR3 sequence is CASSRLAGAYEQYF. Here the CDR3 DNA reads TGTGCCAGCAGTCGACTAGCGGGGGCCTACGAGCAGTACTTC.

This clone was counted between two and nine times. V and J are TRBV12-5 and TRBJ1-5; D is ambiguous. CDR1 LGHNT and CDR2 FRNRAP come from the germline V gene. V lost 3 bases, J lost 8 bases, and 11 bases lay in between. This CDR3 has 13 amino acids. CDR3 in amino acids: CASGFSPFEPQHF. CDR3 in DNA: TGTGCTAGTGGTTTTAGCCCTTTTGAGCCCCAGCATTTT.